The 9 T cell receptor beta chains in this list originate from one sample, sequenced in a study of T cells in Graves' hyperthyroidism and ophthalmopathy (dated 2019 in TCRdb). The method was multiplex PCR. The sequencer was an Illumina HiSeq 2000. The TCR beta CDR3 regions were amplified from the RNA transcripts. For the first round of RT-PCR on the TCR CDR3, the HTBI primer set was used together with the Qiagen OneStep RT-PCR kit. TCRdb ran its own pipeline on the public reads, namely fastp trimming at Q25 and MiXCR clone calling, and kept in-frame beta chains. Rows with one shared CDR3 protein collapse into an entry with the most common genes and DNA. Within this sample are some 620,000 distinct CDR3 sequences, with 15% to 20% of them counted one time only. The ten largest account for less than 4.5% of the sample. Sequenced material: blood. These TCRs come from a woman aged 30 to 39 with Graves' hyperthyroidism.

In its sample, this clonotype was seen many times. The rearrangement links TRBV28 to TRBJ1-1, with D unclear. Trimming took off 3 bases at V and 0 bases at J, with 8 bases between the two ends. The V gene's germline CDR1 is MDHEN and CDR2 SYDVKM. The CDR3 totals 14 residues. The CDR3 DNA reads as TGTGCCAGCAGTTTTCGGGGTGTGAACACTGAAGCTTTCTTT. Its protein is CASSFRGVNTEAFF.

This sequence joins TRBV9 and TRBJ2-7; 10 nucleotides align to TRBD2. The CDR3 totals 14 residues. Germline V lookup: CDR1 SGDLS, CDR2 YYNGEE. Trimming took 4 bases from V and 7 from J; bases not matched to a gene: 8. The CDR3 bases are TGTGCCAGCAGCCCCTCTCAGCGGGAGGGTGAGCAGTACTTC. As protein: CASSPSQREGEQYF.

The V and J genes are TRBV20-1 and TRBJ1-6, with TRBD1 identical over 9 bases. This CDR3 has 14 amino acids. V was clipped by 2 bases and J by 9 bases; unmatched bases: 5. Germline CDR1 reads DFQATT; CDR2 reads SNEGSKA (reference sequence). This CDR3 reads CSARPTGGGSPLHF. The CDR3 nucleotides read TGCAGTGCTAGACCAACAGGGGGCGGTTCACCCCTCCACTTT.

This clonotype was detected only a few times. The chain combines TRBV9 with TRBJ2-1; D may be TRBD2 (7 bases). There are 16 residues in the CDR3. Deletions cut 3 bases from V and 2 bases from J, with 15 bases between. Per the germline V gene, CDR1 is SGDLS and CDR2 is YYNGEE. The CDR3 DNA follows: TGTGCCAGCAGCGGAGGCAGGGAGGGGGCCTACAATGAGCAGTTCTTC. Translated, it gives CASSGGREGAYNEQFF.

This clonotype occurred many times. The gene calls are TRBV6-5 and TRBJ2-3; 8 nucleotides agree with TRBD2. With V trimmed by 0 bases and J by 2 bases, 10 bases remained unmatched. The germline V gene encodes CDR1 MNHEY and CDR2 SVGAGI. The CDR3 covers 18 residues. CDR3 in DNA: TGTGCCAGCAGTTACTCGGTCACGACTAGCGCTTACACAGATACGCAGTATTTT. This sequence encodes CASSYSVTTSAYTDTQYF.

The sample holds a few counts of this clonotype. The chain employs TRBV19 and TRBJ2-7, with D possibly called TRBD1 or TRBD2 (5 bases each). The CDR3 covers 12 residues. Germline V gives CDR1 LNHDA, CDR2 SQIVND (reference sequence). CDR3 coding DNA: TGTGCGGTCTTGGGGGAAGGCTACGAGCAGTACTTC. Encoded protein: CAVLGEGYEQYF. Full variable domain (rest looked up from reference TRBV19 and TRBJ2-7): DGGITQSPKYLFRKEGQNVTLSCEQNLNHDAMYWYRQDPGQGLRLIYYSQIVNDFQKGDIAEGYSVSREKKESFPLTVTSAQKNPTAFYLCAVLGEGYEQYFGPGTRLTVT.

This clonotype occurred many times. This chain connects TRBV12-3 or TRBV12-4 to TRBJ1-1; D is unresolved. V lost 5 bases to trimming and J lost 6 bases, with 13 bases between them. The CDR3 is 13 amino acids. DNA of the CDR3: TGTGCCAGCAGTCTAGGAGGGCCCGCTGAAGCTTTCTTT. This encodes CASSLGGPAEAFF.

There are many counts of this clonotype. The chain carries TRBV6-5 and TRBJ2-2; D unclear. The CDR3 runs to 15 residues. Trimming removed 2 bases at V and 7 bases at J, with 14 bases between. Germline V CDR1 and CDR2: MNHEY, SVGAGI. The DNA of the CDR3 is TGTGCCAGCAGTTACGGTACAGCTTCGGGCGGGGAGCTGTTTTTT. It encodes CASSYGTASGGELFF.

The J gene is TRBJ2-1, the V gene TRBV14, with a possible D match to TRBD2 (6 bases). Germline assignment: CDR1 SGHDN and CDR2 FVKESK. This CDR3 spans 16 amino acids. The germline V and J ends were trimmed by 0 bases and 4 bases, with 13 bases remaining between them. The CDR3 reads CASSQEASAIYNEQFF. Here the CDR3 DNA reads TGTGCCAGCAGCCAAGAGGCTAGCGCCATTTACAATGAGCAGTTCTTC. The full variable domain, in which reference TRBV14 and TRBJ2-1 provide the parts outside the CDR3, is EAGVTQFPSHSVIEKGQTVTLRCDPISGHDNLYWYRRVMGKEIKFLLHFVKESKQDESGMPNNRFLAERTGGTYSTLKVQPAELEDSGVYFCASSQEASAIYNEQFFGPGTRLTVL.